The TCR beta chain described here comes from a study of cytomegalovirus exposure and HLA in healthy donors. The PCR made use of 60 Vbeta and 13 Jbeta primers. TCRdb's table, derived via immunoSEQ multiplex PCR, lists solely in-frame clones and lacks some. The data show approximately 240,000 clones, more than 75% seen once. Germline-derived CDR1 and CDR2 are ENHRY and SYGVKD. CDR3 length: 14 residues. V trimming: 4 bases; J trimming: 2 bases; junction bases outside the gene matches: 4. This clonotype was obtained from a woman between 40 and 55 years old in good health and CMV-seropositive. This chain joins TRBV10-3 and TRBJ2-7, with 8 bases lining up with TRBD2. The sample taken for sequencing was PBMCs. CDR3 bases: TGTGCCATCAGTGGGGGACTAGGTCCCTACGAGCAGTACTTC. Residues: CAISGGLGPYEQYF.